The 28 T cell receptor beta chains given below trace back to one sample, sequenced in a study of blood T cells in healthy people across ages. Next came a second PCR, run for about 7 to 11 cycles, which used a sample-barcoded 5' primer along with a J-beta primer mix. One entry per CDR3 protein results from TCRdb running MiXCR on the 5' RACE reads. Among fewer than 800,000 distinct CDR3 sequences listed, roughly 32% were seen once. Sequenced input: blood. The source is a woman of 80 years or more in good health.

This clonotype has a handful of counts. This chain uses TRBV7-2 with TRBJ1-5, with 7 bases lining up with TRBD1. The germline gives CDR1 SGHTA, CDR2 FQGNSA. The junction had 10 bases not matched to a gene; V was cut back by 0 bases and J by 5 bases. This CDR3 comprises 17 residues. Here the CDR3 DNA reads TGTGCCAGCAGCTTAGCGGGGAAGACAGGGCACCATCAGCCCCAGCATTTT. Amino acids: CASSLAGKTGHHQPQHF.

As concerns this clonotype: The junction shows a germline mismatch at one end, possibly a read error. Here the CDR3 reads CASSELGFGGERFF. CDR3 in DNA: TGTGCCAGCAGTGAACTAGGGTTCGGAGGGGAGCGGTTTTTT. V gene TRBV6-1 combines with J gene TRBJ2-2; perhaps TRBD2 as D (6 bases). The CDR3 length is 14 residues. Germline-derived CDR1 and CDR2 are MNHNS and SASEGT.

This clonotype was picked up many times. The rearrangement uses TRBV5-6 and TRBJ2-7, with D perhaps assigned TRBD1 or TRBD2 (7 bases each). The germline V gene has CDR1 SGHDT and CDR2 YYEEEE. The CDR3 has 13 residues. V was trimmed by 0 bases and J by 9 bases, leaving 13 bases between them. The CDR3 loop reads CASSLDRGGGQYF. The CDR3 DNA reads TGTGCCAGCAGCTTGGACAGGGGCGGGGGGCAGTACTTC.

This clonotype was counted many times. The V and J genes are TRBV11-2 and TRBJ2-7; 11 bases are a match to TRBD1. The length of the CDR3 is 16 residues. Germline CDR1 and CDR2: SGHAT and FQNNGV. With V trimmed by 0 bases and J by 2 bases, 3 bases remained unmatched. DNA of the CDR3: TGTGCCAGCAGCTTAGATCTGGGACAGGGGGCCTACGAGCAGTACTTC. Its translation: CASSLDLGQGAYEQYF.

This clonotype has a handful of counts. The V and J genes are TRBV5-1 and TRBJ1-4, with 7 bases identical to TRBD1. Looked up from germline, CDR1 is SGHRS and CDR2 is YFSETQ. The CDR3 loop spans 15 amino acids. V gave up 0 bases and J gave up 8 bases; unmatched junction bases: 7. CDR3 sequence reads: CASSLAPTQGEKLFF. The CDR3 bases are TGCGCCAGCAGCTTGGCCCCAACACAGGGGGAAAAACTGTTTTTT.

This chain uses TRBV6-1 with TRBJ1-2; weak D call: TRBD1 (5 bases). Germline V lookup: CDR1 MNHNS, CDR2 SASEGT. The V and J ends lost 7 bases and 4 bases respectively, with 25 bases between them. The CDR3 runs 17 residues. The CDR3 DNA follows: TGTGCCAGCATCGAAAGTGGGGGTTCCCACCTTATCTATGGCTACACCTTC. This sequence encodes CASIESGGSHLIYGYTF.

This clonotype was counted at least ten times. The chain employs TRBV30 and TRBJ1-2, with D possibly matching TRBD1 (5 bases). Germline V gene data show CDR1 as GTSNPN and CDR2 as SVGIG (reference sequence). The V end lost 6 bases, the J end lost 0 bases, and 14 bases lay between the germline ends. The CDR3 has 14 residues. The CDR3 DNA is TGTGCCTGTCCGCAGGGCCTAGCTAACTATGGCTACACCTTC. It encodes CACPQGLANYGYTF.

This clonotype was picked up many times. The chain employs TRBV2 and TRBJ2-3; D gene unclear. CDR1 SNHLY and CDR2 FYNNEI come from the germline V gene. The CDR3 is 14 residues long. V lost 6 bases and J lost 2, with 12 bases in between. Here the CDR3 DNA reads TGTGCCAGCAGGTTAGCTCAGGCCACAGATACGCAGTATTTT. Amino acids: CASRLAQATDTQYF.

There are many counts of this clonotype. The chain links TRBV25-1 to TRBJ2-5; D uncertain. Trimming took off 3 bases at V and 5 bases at J, with 16 bases between the two ends. The V gene's germline CDR1 is MGHDK and CDR2 SYGVNS. The CDR3 is made up of 15 amino acids. The CDR3 sequence is CASSEGPLARETQYF. CDR3 nucleotide sequence: TGTGCCAGCAGTGAGGGCCCCTTAGCACGGGAGACCCAGTACTTC. The variable domain in full, with the rest retrieved from reference TRBV25-1 and TRBJ2-5, is EADIYQTPRYLVIGTGKKITLECSQTMGHDKMYWYQQDPGMELHLIHYSYGVNSTEKGDLSSESTVSRIRTEHFPLTLESARPSHTSQYLCASSEGPLARETQYFGPGTRLLVL.

This clonotype was found a few times. This chain connects TRBV27 to TRBJ1-6, with D possibly matching TRBD1 (5 bases). The ends were cut back, 5 bases at V and 4 bases at J, with 12 bases in the middle. The CDR3 is 15 amino acids. CDR1 is MNHEY and CDR2 is SMNVEV in the germline V gene (reference sequence). As DNA, the CDR3 is TGTGCCAGCAGTGCCGTCGGGGGTTATAATTCACCCCTCCACTTT. It translates to CASSAVGGYNSPLHF.

This clonotype was seen ten or more times. This chain joins TRBV2 and TRBJ2-7; a possible D gene is TRBD1 (5 bases). CDR1 is SNHLY and CDR2 is FYNNEI in the germline V gene. There are 14 residues in the CDR3. Deletions cut 6 bases from V and 1 base from J, with 13 bases between. The CDR3 loop is CASRLQESSYEQYF. CDR3 nucleotide sequence: TGTGCCAGCAGGTTACAGGAGTCATCCTACGAGCAGTACTTC.

This clonotype was seen repeatedly, ten times or more. CDR3: CSAKDRGILYEQYF. Here the CDR3 DNA reads TGCAGTGCTAAGGACAGGGGAATTCTCTACGAGCAGTACTTC. This chain joins TRBV20-1 and TRBJ2-7, with 9 bases matching TRBD1. The CDR3 is 14 amino acids. V was clipped by 4 bases and J by 3 bases; unmatched bases: 7. The germline gives CDR1 DFQATT, CDR2 SNEGSKA (reference sequence).

This rearrangement joins TRBV12-3 or TRBV12-4 to TRBJ2-4, with D possibly being TRBD2 (5 bases). Judging by the DNA end, TRBJ2-7 fits better; the J call may be wrong. The CDR3 has 13 amino acids. Here the CDR3 reads CASSTSSGNEQYF. CDR3 nucleotide sequence: TGTGCCAGCTCGACCTCCAGCGGAAACGAGCAGTACTTC.

Of note for this clonotype: Relative to the germline gene, one junction end is altered; a read error may explain this. This sequence joins TRBV28 and TRBJ2-5; D could derive from TRBD1 or TRBD2 (5 bases each). The CDR3 has 16 amino acids. Germline V gives CDR1 MDHEN, CDR2 SYDVKM. Here the CDR3 DNA reads TGTGCCAGTAGTTTAACGAGGGGCTGGGACCCAGAGACCCAGTACTTC. Protein product: CASSLTRGWDPETQYF. The entire variable domain, with the rest obtained from reference TRBV28 and TRBJ2-5, is as follows: DVKVTQSSRYLVKRTGEKVFLECVQDMDHENMFWYRQDPGLGLRLIYFSYDVKMKEKGDIPEGYSVSREKKERFSLILESASTNQTSMYLCASSLTRGWDPETQYFGPGTRLLVL.

The rearrangement uses TRBV7-9 and TRBJ1-4, with TRBD1 matching over 9 bases. There are 16 residues in the CDR3. CDR1 and CDR2 (germline): SEHNR, FQNEAQ (reference sequence). V lost 3 bases and J lost 7; bases outside the gene matches: 9. CDR3 coding DNA: TGTGCCAGCAGCTTCGGGACAGGGAGAGTAGGTGAAAAACTGTTTTTT. As protein: CASSFGTGRVGEKLFF.

The chain recombines TRBV12-3 or TRBV12-4 with TRBJ2-3; D uncertain. The CDR3 runs 12 residues. V lost 6 bases, J lost 13 bases, and 17 bases lay in between. CDR3 protein: CASRVRADMEYF. The CDR3 bases are TGTGCCAGCAGAGTACGAGCAGATATGGAGTATTTT.

This clonotype was seen a few times. V is TRBV27 and J is TRBJ2-2; no clear D. This CDR3 contains 16 residues. Trimming stripped 5 bases from V and 4 bases from J, with 17 bases between. CDR1 is MNHEY and CDR2 is SMNVEV in the germline V gene (reference sequence). CDR3 sequence reads: CASSARRTLGTGELFF. CDR3 coding DNA: TGTGCCAGCAGTGCTCGACGGACCTTGGGCACCGGGGAGCTGTTTTTT.

This clonotype was counted at least ten times. The CDR3 DNA is TGTGCCAGCCGGGACACAGGCCAGCCCCAGCATTTT. It codes for CASRDTGQPQHF. This chain links TRBV12-3 or TRBV12-4 with TRBJ1-5, with a tentative D call TRBD1 (6 bases). The V end lost 8 bases, the J end lost 7 bases, and 12 bases lay between the germline ends. The CDR3 has 12 amino acids.

This clonotype was recorded once. V usage is TRBV12-3 or TRBV12-4 and J usage is TRBJ2-3; no firm D call. The CDR3 consists of 16 residues. V lost 3 bases, J lost 2 bases, and 15 bases lay in between. As DNA, the CDR3 is TGTGCCAGCAGTTTTCTGAGCGCGGCCGCCACAGATACGCAGTATTTT. Translation: CASSFLSAAATDTQYF.

The V and J genes are TRBV11-2 and TRBJ1-2; TRBD1 aligns across 11 bases. Germline-derived CDR1 and CDR2 are SGHAT and FQNNGV. This CDR3 has 15 residues. V lost 4 bases, J lost 3 bases, and 4 bases stayed unmatched. Written as DNA, the CDR3 is TGTGCCAGCAGCTCCCGGACAGGGGGCGACTATGGCTACACCTTC. Protein product: CASSSRTGGDYGYTF.

The rearrangement joins TRBV7-2 to TRBJ2-5; TRBD1 matches 8 bases. Per the germline V gene, CDR1 is SGHTA and CDR2 is FQGNSA. J was trimmed by 10 bases and V by 1 base; bases with no gene match: 2. The CDR3 totals 12 residues. The CDR3 coding sequence is TGTGCCAGCAGCTTAGACAGGGGGGACCAGTACTTC. Its protein is CASSLDRGDQYF.

The chain combines TRBV21-1 with TRBJ1-4; the table's D call, TRBD1, has no DNA check behind it. TRBV21-1 is annotated as a pseudogene. The CDR3 spans 15 residues. For the CDR3, the DNA is TGTGCCAGCAGCAAAGTACCAGGGAGGCGGGAAAAACTGTTTTTT. Its protein is CASSKVPGRREKLFF.

This clonotype was detected many times. The rearrangement joins TRBV4-1 to TRBJ1-2; no definite D call. The V gene's germline CDR1 is MGHRA and CDR2 YSYEKL. V lost 1 base to trimming and J lost 2 bases, with 8 bases between them. This CDR3 contains 14 residues. The DNA for the CDR3 is TGCGCCAGCAGCCAAGCGGAAAGGAACTATGGCTACACCTTC. Amino acids: CASSQAERNYGYTF.

This clonotype was detected many times. The chain carries TRBV9 and TRBJ1-6, with D perhaps matching TRBD1 (6 bases). The CDR3 contains 15 residues. Germline V gene lookup returns CDR1 SGDLS and CDR2 YYNGEE. V was trimmed by 2 bases and J by 0 bases, leaving 6 bases between them. The DNA for the CDR3 is TGTGCCAGCAGCGTCAGGGGCTCCTATAATTCACCCCTCCACTTT. Amino acids: CASSVRGSYNSPLHF.

This clonotype showed up just once. V and J are TRBV10-3 and TRBJ2-7, with 7 positions matching TRBD1. Germline V lookup: CDR1 ENHRY, CDR2 SYGVKD. The CDR3 is made up of 13 amino acids. V shed 10 bases and J 4 bases; nucleotides not matched to a gene: 10. This chain's CDR3 is CATRQGGWYEQYF. In nucleotides, the CDR3 is TGTGCCACGCGACAGGGTGGTTGGTACGAGCAGTACTTC.

Worth noting for this clonotype: A single base separates this from a much larger clone, so it may be a read error. The genes are TRBV2 and TRBJ2-1; 13 bases align to TRBD2. This CDR3 has 16 residues. CDR1 and CDR2 from the germline V gene are SNHLY and FYNNEI. The J segment lost 13 bases and the V segment lost 3 bases, leaving 12 bases of the junction unmatched. DNA of the CDR3: TGTGCCAGCAGTGACCCTCGGACTAGCGGGGGTGAGACCCAGTTCTTC. Protein: CASSDPRTSGGETQFF.

This clonotype was picked up many times. The rearrangement links TRBV15 to TRBJ2-5; D possibly corresponds to TRBD1 (5 bases). Trimming shortened V by 0 bases and J by 4 bases, and 12 bases separated the two germline ends. Per germline, CDR1 LNHNV and CDR2 YYDKDF (reference sequence). CDR3 length: 15 amino acids. The CDR3 DNA follows: TGTGCCACCAGCAGAGATGGAAAGGGGATAGAGACCCAGTACTTC. Its protein product is CATSRDGKGIETQYF. The full variable domain, its missing parts supplied by reference TRBV15 and TRBJ2-5, is DAMVIQNPRYQVTQFGKPVTLSCSQTLNHNVMYWYQQKSSQAPKLLFHYYDKDFNNEADTPDNFQSRRPNTSFCFLDIRSPGLGDTAMYLCATSRDGKGIETQYFGPGTRLLVL.

Regarding this clonotype: This sequence may be a read error, since a much larger clone differs from it by one base. The V gene is TRBV27, the J gene TRBJ2-7, with D perhaps matching TRBD1 (7 bases). V lost 5 bases to trimming and J lost 7 bases, with 24 bases between them. The CDR3 has 16 residues. Germline CDR1 MNHEY, CDR2 SMNVEV (reference sequence). The CDR3 reads CASSPQIQGRQHEQYF. CDR3 coding DNA: TGTGCCAGCAGTCCCCAAATACAGGGGAGGCAACATGAGCAGTACTTC.